This passage covers 31 T cell receptor beta chains from one sample sequenced in a study of blood T cells in healthy people across ages. Next came a second PCR, run for about 6 to 11 cycles, which used a sample-barcoded 5' primer along with a J-beta primer mix. MiXCR, applied by TCRdb to the 5' RACE reads, yields one record per CDR3 protein. The sample lists around 1.1 million distinct CDR3 sequences, more than 30% seen once, with about an eighth in the top ten. Sample: blood. These receptors all stem from a man between 18 and 29 years old in good health.

The rearrangement joins TRBV25-1 to TRBJ2-7; no firm D call. This CDR3 region has 11 residues. V was clipped by 4 bases and J by 4 bases, with 5 bases between them. CDR1 and CDR2 (germline): MGHDK, SYGVNS. The CDR3 is CASSAVYEQYF. The CDR3 DNA reads as TGTGCCAGCAGTGCCGTTTACGAGCAGTACTTC.

V gene TRBV20-1 combines with J gene TRBJ2-2; 9 nucleotides line up with TRBD2. In germline, CDR1 is DFQATT, CDR2 SNEGSKA (reference sequence). With V trimmed by 6 bases and J by 1 base, 3 bases remained unmatched. There are 14 residues in the CDR3. CDR3 sequence: CSALLAGNTGELFF. In nucleotides, the CDR3 is TGCAGTGCCTTACTAGCGGGGAACACCGGGGAGCTGTTTTTT.

The chain combines TRBV4-1 with TRBJ2-3; D remains unclear. Germline CDR1 and CDR2: MGHRA and YSYEKL. The length of the CDR3 is 15 residues. Trimming shortened V by 1 base and J by 0 bases, and 8 bases separated the two germline ends. The CDR3 loop is CASSQVGLSTDTQYF. The DNA for the CDR3 is TGCGCCAGCAGCCAAGTCGGGCTAAGCACAGATACGCAGTATTTT.

This clonotype was counted between two and nine times. The chain uses TRBV9 and TRBJ2-2, with a possible D match to TRBD1 (6 bases). Trimming took off 4 bases at V and 5 bases at J, with 18 bases between the two ends. The CDR3 has 16 residues. The germline gives CDR1 SGDLS, CDR2 YYNGEE. In DNA, the CDR3 is TGTGCCAGCAGCTCGACACAGGGTAGGAGTACCGGGGAGCTGTTTTTT. This codes for CASSSTQGRSTGELFF.

This clonotype was picked up many times. V and J are TRBV12-3 or TRBV12-4 and TRBJ2-1, with 8 nucleotides matching TRBD1. The V gene end was trimmed by 5 bases and the J gene end by 3 bases; junction bases not matched to a gene: 3. The length of the CDR3 is 14 residues. CDR3 region: CASSPQGDYNEQFF. CDR3 DNA: TGTGCCAGCAGTCCACAGGGGGACTACAATGAGCAGTTCTTC.

The chain recombines TRBV12-3 or TRBV12-4 with TRBJ1-6; D call uncertain. The CDR3 consists of 13 residues. V was pared by 7 bases and J by 7 bases, with 11 bases between. This CDR3 is CASNPSLNSPLHF. The CDR3 DNA follows: TGTGCCAGCAACCCAAGTCTCAATTCACCCCTCCACTTT.

This clonotype was observed a few times. The rearrangement uses TRBV4-1 and TRBJ2-4; the match to TRBD1 covers 7 bases. CDR3 length: 15 residues. Germline V gene sequence: CDR1 MGHRA, CDR2 YSYEKL. Germline trimming cut 2 bases from V and 4 bases from J; bases unmatched to any gene: 5. Here the CDR3 DNA reads TGCGCCAGCAGCCAAAGCTCGACAGGGAAAAACATTCAGTACTTC. It codes for CASSQSSTGKNIQYF.

This clonotype appeared a few times. The J gene is TRBJ2-7, the V gene TRBV20-1; D call uncertain. CDR3 length equals 12 residues. The ends were cut back, 1 base at V and 3 bases at J, with 7 bases in the middle. Germline V CDR1 and CDR2: DFQATT, SNEGSKA (reference sequence). CDR3 in amino acids: CSARGPSYEQYF. In nucleotides, the CDR3 is TGCAGTGCTAGAGGCCCAAGCTACGAGCAGTACTTC.

The chain recombines TRBV6-5 with TRBJ2-5; 11 bases align to TRBD1. The CDR3 is made up of 16 amino acids. After removal of 4 bases from V and 5 bases from J, the junction contained 9 bases not matched to a gene. CDR1 and CDR2 from the germline V gene are MNHEY and SVGAGI. The CDR3 sequence is CASSFAWTGGMETQYF. DNA for the CDR3: TGTGCCAGCAGTTTCGCTTGGACAGGGGGCATGGAGACCCAGTACTTC.

This clonotype was recorded many times. The chain has TRBV20-1 and TRBJ2-3, with no clear D. This CDR3 contains 14 residues. Looked up from germline, CDR1 is DFQATT and CDR2 is SNEGSKA (reference sequence). The V end lost 3 bases, the J end lost 2 bases, and 12 bases lay between the germline ends. Here the CDR3 reads CSASGYLFTDTQYF. CDR3 bases: TGCAGTGCTAGCGGCTACCTTTTCACAGATACGCAGTATTTT.

This clonotype was detected only a few times. V is TRBV11-2 and J is TRBJ2-7, with no clear D. This CDR3 is 14 amino acids long. V was pared by 3 bases and J by 3 bases, with 12 bases between. Germline CDR1 reads SGHAT; CDR2 reads FQNNGV. The CDR3 DNA reads as TGTGCCAGCAGCTTTATTACGAATGACTACGAGCAGTACTTC. This gives the protein CASSFITNDYEQYF.

This clonotype was observed a few times. The CDR3 loop reads CSARPSGNPGAFF. The CDR3, as DNA: TGCAGTGCTAGACCTTCAGGGAACCCCGGAGCTTTCTTT. The V call is TRBV20-1, the J call TRBJ1-1; a weak D match, TRBD1 (5 bases). Germline CDR1 reads DFQATT; CDR2 reads SNEGSKA (reference sequence). This CDR3 spans 13 amino acids. V lost 2 bases and J lost 10, with 17 bases in between.

This clonotype has just a few counts. This sequence joins TRBV20-1 and TRBJ2-3; D might be TRBD1 or TRBD2, each matching 5 bases. Germline CDR1 DFQATT, CDR2 SNEGSKA (reference sequence). This CDR3 has 13 amino acids. V lost 6 bases and J lost 3, with 13 bases in between. CDR3 sequence reads: CSALGDGTDTQYF. For the CDR3, the DNA is TGCAGTGCACTAGGGGACGGGACAGATACGCAGTATTTT.

There are a few counts of this clonotype. The chain carries TRBV12-3 or TRBV12-4 and TRBJ2-4; D is undetermined. The end of the DNA fits TRBJ2-7 better, so the J call may be wrong. The CDR3 runs to 13 residues. The CDR3 reads CASSKLKFSEQYF. CDR3 DNA: TGTGCCAGCAGTAAGTTAAAGTTTTCCGAGCAGTACTTC.

This clonotype was seen more than once but under ten times. This sequence joins TRBV6-1 and TRBJ2-5, with a possible D match to TRBD1 (6 bases). CDR3 length equals 14 residues. The V and J ends lost 3 bases and 0 bases respectively, with 8 bases between them. Germline V CDR1 and CDR2: MNHNS, SASEGT. The CDR3 DNA reads TGTGCCAGCAGTGATTGGGGGCACCAAGAGACCCAGTACTTC. It codes for CASSDWGHQETQYF.

The genes are TRBV2 and TRBJ2-7; 8 nucleotides line up with TRBD1. This CDR3 is 13 amino acids long. Trimming removed 10 bases from V and 3 bases from J; junction bases left unmatched: 8. CDR1 and CDR2 from the germline V gene are SNHLY and FYNNEI. Here the CDR3 DNA reads TGTGCCAACTCACGACAGGGGAACTACGAGCAGTACTTC. As protein: CANSRQGNYEQYF.

This clonotype was seen at least ten times. V usage is TRBV29-1 and J usage is TRBJ1-5, with 7 bases matching TRBD1. CDR3 length: 19 amino acids. The V segment lost 6 bases and the J segment 1 base; nucleotides outside the gene matches: 21. Germline values: CDR1 SQVTM, CDR2 ANQGSEA. The CDR3 reads CSVGQSITRTGLSNQPQHF. The CDR3 DNA sequence: TGCAGCGTGGGACAGTCTATCACCCGCACGGGATTAAGCAATCAGCCCCAGCATTTT. Full variable domain (remainder filled in from reference TRBV29-1 and TRBJ1-5): SAVISQKPSRDICQRGTSLTIQCQVDSQVTMMFWYRQQPGQSLTLIATANQGSEATYESGFVIDKFPISRPNLTFSTLTVSNMSPEDSSIYLCSVGQSITRTGLSNQPQHFGDGTRLSIL.

Remarks on this clonotype: Relative to the germline gene, one junction end is altered; a read error may explain this. The chain links TRBV20-1 to TRBJ2-3; 12 positions match TRBD2. This CDR3 has 16 amino acids. CDR1 and CDR2 (germline): DFQATT, SNEGSKA (reference sequence). The CDR3 DNA follows: TGCAGTGCTAAACCCGGACTAGCGGGATCCGGGGATATGCAGTATTTT. Translated: CSAKPGLAGSGDMQYF.

The V gene is TRBV5-1, the J gene TRBJ2-1, with 9 bases identical to TRBD2. Losses at the gene ends were 2 bases for V and 6 bases for J; bases not matched to a gene: 6. CDR3 size: 15 residues. Looked up from germline, CDR1 is SGHRS and CDR2 is YFSETQ. CDR3 DNA: TGCGCCAGCAGCTTTAGCGGGGGAAATTTCAATGAGCAGTTCTTC. Its protein is CASSFSGGNFNEQFF.

This clonotype came up a few times. The gene calls are TRBV20-1 and TRBJ1-1; a weak D match, TRBD1 (6 bases). Per germline, CDR1 DFQATT and CDR2 SNEGSKA (reference sequence). This CDR3 comprises 16 residues. V was shortened by 3 bases and J by 0 bases, with 17 bases between the two germline ends. The CDR3 loop is CSARIIVGDMNTEAFF. In nucleotides, the CDR3 is TGCAGTGCTAGGATAATCGTGGGGGACATGAACACTGAAGCTTTCTTT.

This chain connects TRBV20-1 to TRBJ1-3; D possibly corresponds to TRBD1 (5 bases). V was trimmed by 6 bases and J by 5 bases, leaving 20 bases between them. The CDR3 is made up of 15 amino acids. The germline gives CDR1 DFQATT, CDR2 SNEGSKA (reference sequence). The CDR3 region is CSASAGGGPRNTIYF. The CDR3 DNA sequence: TGCAGTGCCTCGGCCGGGGGGGGACCGAGAAACACCATATATTTT.

Only a few counts were recorded for this clonotype. The gene calls are TRBV18 and TRBJ2-3; 7 bases are a match to TRBD1. Germline-derived CDR1 and CDR2 are KGHSH and LQKENI. This CDR3 region has 14 residues. V was pared by 0 bases and J by 4 bases, with 1 base of the junction left unmatched. In DNA, the CDR3 is TGTGCCAGCTCACCACCGACAGGGTCAGATACGCAGTATTTT. Translating it yields CASSPPTGSDTQYF. Variable domain in full (rest from reference TRBV18 and TRBJ2-3): NAGVMQNPRHLVRRRGQEARLRCSPMKGHSHVYWYRQLPEEGLKFMVYLQKENIIDESGMPKERFSAEFPKEGPSILRIQQVVRGDSAAYFCASSPPTGSDTQYFGPGTRLTVL.

This clonotype was recorded at least ten times. The genes are TRBV20-1 and TRBJ2-3; D ambiguous. Trimming cost V 7 bases and J 2 bases, with 4 bases left between them. The CDR3 loop spans 10 amino acids. Looked up from germline, CDR1 is DFQATT and CDR2 is SNEGSKA (reference sequence). The DNA for the CDR3 is TGCAGTGGCTCCACAGATACGCAGTATTTT. This sequence encodes CSGSTDTQYF.

This clonotype was counted only a few times. The germline gene is not matched at one end of the junction; a read error may be the cause. The chain is built from TRBV18 and TRBJ2-7; 7 bases are shared with TRBD1. This CDR3 has 13 residues. CDR1 KGHSH and CDR2 LQKENI come from the germline V gene. The CDR3 DNA reads TGTGCCAGCTCCCCACAGGGGAAATACGAGCAGTACTTC. Translation: CASSPQGKYEQYF.

The chain employs TRBV4-2 and TRBJ2-1, with D perhaps matching TRBD1 (6 bases). The last part of the DNA fits TRBJ2-7 better; the J call may be wrong. There are 15 residues in the CDR3. CDR1 is LGHNA and CDR2 is YNFKEQ in the germline V gene. The CDR3 DNA reads as TGTGCCAGCAGATCGGGACACGACTCCTACAATGAGCAGTACTTC. Protein product: CASRSGHDSYNEQYF.

The rearrangement joins TRBV27 to TRBJ1-3; the match to TRBD1 covers 9 bases. V gave up 5 bases and J gave up 4 bases; unmatched junction bases: 6. The V gene's germline CDR1 is MNHEY and CDR2 SMNVEV (reference sequence). This CDR3 is built from 15 residues. In DNA, the CDR3 is TGTGCCAGCAGTAGAGACAGGGGGAGAGGAAACACCATATATTTT. This gives the protein CASSRDRGRGNTIYF.

The chain recombines TRBV7-2 with TRBJ2-5; D gene unclear. The J call may be wrong; the DNA end is better matched by TRBJ2-7. This CDR3 comprises 14 residues. Germline V gives CDR1 SGHTA, CDR2 FQGNSA. CDR3 bases: TGTGCCAGCAGCTTTGAGGTCCCAGGCTACGAGCAGTACTTC. Translating gives CASSFEVPGYEQYF.

The gene calls are TRBV29-1 and TRBJ2-3; unclear D gene. CDR3 length equals 17 residues. Trimming removed 1 base at V and 10 bases at J, with 27 bases between. CDR1 and CDR2 from the germline V gene are SQVTM and ANQGSEA. The CDR3 DNA reads as TGCAGCGTTGAAGTTTCGGTTTCCCCGCGGCCGGAGTGTGCGCAGTATTTT. Protein: CSVEVSVSPRPECAQYF.

The J gene is TRBJ1-2, the V gene TRBV21-1; the table's D gene call, TRBD1, was not cross checked with the DNA. TRBV21-1 is labeled a pseudogene. This CDR3 has 16 amino acids. CDR3 sequence reads: CASSKAPGRNLTDYTF. The CDR3, as DNA: TGTGCCAGCAGCAAAGCCCCGGGACGAAACCTAACCGACTACACCTTC.

Ten or more counts support this clonotype. The gene calls are TRBV2 and TRBJ2-3, with D perhaps TRBD2 (6 bases). CDR1 and CDR2 (germline): SNHLY, FYNNEI. V was clipped by 1 base and J by 2 bases, with 10 bases between them. This CDR3 is 15 amino acids long. CDR3 sequence reads: CASSEGSGPTDTQYF. CDR3 sequence (DNA): TGTGCCAGCAGTGAAGGTAGCGGACCCACAGATACGCAGTATTTT. Full variable domain (rest looked up from reference TRBV2 and TRBJ2-3): EPEVTQTPSHQVTQMGQEVILRCVPISNHLYFYWYRQILGQKVEFLVSFYNNEISEKSEIFDDQFSVERPDGSNFTLKIRSTKLEDSAMYFCASSEGSGPTDTQYFGPGTRLTVL.

This chain uses TRBV11-2 with TRBJ2-7; TRBD2 is a possible D gene (6 bases). There are 13 residues in the CDR3. Trimming removed 5 bases at V and 0 bases at J, with 8 bases between. Germline CDR1 reads SGHAT; CDR2 reads FQNNGV. The CDR3 reads CASSDGSSYEQYF. The CDR3, as DNA: TGTGCCAGCAGCGACGGGAGCTCCTACGAGCAGTACTTC. Looking up the rest from reference TRBV11-2 and TRBJ2-7 gives the full variable domain: EAGVAQSPRYKIIEKRQSVAFWCNPISGHATLYWYQQILGQGPKLLIQFQNNGVVDDSQLPKDRFSAERLKGVDSTLKIQPAKLEDSAVYLCASSDGSSYEQYFGPGTRLTVT.